This T cell receptor beta chain was profiled in a study of blood T cells in healthy people across ages. Every participating donor contributed around 9.5 milliliters of peripheral blood through a draw. General observations from the study: Total diversity from one million sequenced T cells was likely underestimated. Naive T cell percentage showed a strong correlation with TCR beta diversity. CMV infection status of these donors was not known.

The count of this clonotype is one. The antigen is unknown. CDR1 is SGHVS, CDR2 FNYEAQ, per germline. This CDR3 is built from 15 residues. Trimming stripped 0 bases from V and 4 bases from J, with 12 bases between. It was with a sample-barcoded 5' primer and a J-beta primer mix that a second PCR of about 7 to 12 cycles was run. TCRdb re-called the 5' RACE reads through MiXCR, storing one row per CDR3 protein. The table records 700,000 to 850,000 distinct CDR3 sequences, 50% to 65% of them present only once. The material sequenced was blood. The source of this sequence is a man older than 75 in good health. This chain connects TRBV7-6 to TRBJ2-5; D unresolved. The CDR3 nucleotides read TGTGCCAGCAGCTTAGCTCCGGGCTCGGTAGAGACCCAGTACTTC. Translating gives CASSLAPGSVETQYF.